The sequence of this T cell receptor (beta chain) was determined in a study of T cell responses to AZD1222 COVID-19 vaccine (dated by TCRdb to the early 2020s). Regarding the complete study: A total of over 230 trial participants underwent TCR sequencing, of whom some 210 received two doses of AZD1222 and about 25 received two doses of the MenACWY control vaccine. Trial participants were enrolled by age into subgroups of 18-55, 56-69 and 70-plus years, and roughly 160, 29 and 62 TCR-sequenced participants, respectively, were included in these subgroups. Overall study results and their limits: Nearly half of unique spike-specific TCRs reportedly recognized epitopes outside regions mutated in the B.1.351 and B.1.1.7 variants. After two AZD1222 doses, both the breadth and the depth of spike-specific TCRs were significantly higher than at day 0 and than in MenACWY recipients. The 56-69-year group was small, and its depth increase did not reach significance, likely because of low power. Most participants were white British and females outnumbered males, and the authors suggested that clonal diversity may have been underestimated. Only five to seven AZD1222 recipients were SARS-CoV-2 seropositive at baseline, limiting conclusions about previously exposed vaccinees. The vaccine-associated CD4 TCRs covered the entire spike protein, and the dominant responses fell in regions 160-218 and 743-854. Because no day 14 peak-response samples were available, the repertoires could be characterized only after the peak T cell response.

The cysteine opens and the phenylalanine closes a CDR3 of 14 amino acids. CDR3 DNA only is kept here, 42 bases in frame from base 1. The germline V gene yields KGHDR for CDR1 and SFDVKD for CDR2. From V the trimming removes 4 bases and from J it removes 6 bases, while the gene matches leave 7 bases of the junction unaccounted for. On this clone: Its antigen remains unidentified. The record has no base qualities; no much larger clone is one base away.

The CDR3 regions of human TCRbeta chains were analyzed by immunosequencing. As for the authors' bioinformatics: Repertoire TCRs were checked for matches against a reference library of SARS-CoV-2-specific TCRs that had been generated using the MIRA antigen-specificity platform. Breadth was defined as the fraction of unique TCRs that were SARS-CoV-2-associated, and depth was defined as the fraction of total T cells that were SARS-CoV-2-associated. Using the MIRA data, every spike-specific TCR was mapped to the spike region that the TCR reacted to and assigned to either a CD4 or a CD8 class. Log10-transformed breadth and depth values were compared by one-way ANOVA with Sidak's multiple comparisons tests. TCRdb took over this immuneACCESS table, retaining in-frame rearrangements with V and J assigned. Such tables are incomplete; in checked studies, under half of the missing clones stem from an unresolved V gene, and the remainder is unexplained. V, J and clone size are those of that table, while D and trimming were read from the DNA. The sample table records fewer than 90,000 clones; 75% to 95% of these occur just once. Of the sample, roughly 10% is held by the ten largest clones.

Taken with the paper, the label for time point translates to: about 28 days (+/-7) after the second vaccine dose. Because spike-specific TCR depth and breadth did not differ between the two schedules, AZD1222 recipients who got a second dose at roughly 4 weeks were pooled with those who got a second dose at roughly 12 weeks. Vaccinee samples were obtained from the UK trials COV001 and COV002, which included a single-blind randomized controlled phase 2/3 trial of AZD1222 (ChAdOx1 nCoV-19) in healthy adults. Trial participant PBMC samples were collected at day 0 and day 28 after the second dose for TCRbeta chain sequencing.

This clonotype originated in an adult who received the AZD1222 COVID-19 vaccine. Here the chain combines TRBV24-1 and TRBJ1-2, with TRBD1 identical over 7 junction bases. The sample was peripheral blood, taken 28 days after the second AZD1222 dose. The DNA reads as follows: TGTGCCACCAGTGACGGCAGGGGGATTAATGGCTACACCTTC. The encoded protein is CATSDGRGINGYTF.